The 18 T cell receptor beta chains in this list originate from one sample, sequenced in a study of CD8 T cells in Susac syndrome. With random hexamers, reverse transcription was performed on roughly 0.5 to 1 ug of RNA. TCRdb re-analysed the immunoSEQ multiplex PCR reads in MiXCR, keeping a single row per CDR3 protein. The data contain about 250,000 distinct CDR3 sequences, approximately 92% of them seen just once; the ten biggest clones take up around 0.07%. The sample was CD4+ T cells from PBMCs. The receptors were gathered from a human donor with multiple sclerosis.

The gene calls are TRBV30 and TRBJ2-7; 10 bases map to TRBD1. Trimming cost V 1 base and J 1 base; bases outside gene matches: 4. CDR3 length: 15 residues. Germline CDR1 GTSNPN, CDR2 SVGIG (reference sequence). The CDR3 region is CAWSAGTGVSYEQYF. The CDR3 DNA is TGTGCCTGGAGTGCCGGGACAGGGGTGTCCTACGAGCAGTACTTC.

The chain is built from TRBV3-1 and TRBJ1-1; no clear D gene. Germline V gives CDR1 LGHDT, CDR2 YNNKEL (reference sequence). CDR3 length: 14 amino acids. Between the trimmed V and J ends, which lost 1 base and 4 bases, there was a span of 10 bases. The CDR3 here is CASSQGRAGTEAFF. CDR3 coding DNA: TGTGCCAGCAGCCAAGGACGCGCGGGCACTGAAGCTTTCTTT.

This chain joins TRBV7-2 and TRBJ1-2; unclear D gene. Germline V gene sequence: CDR1 SGHTA, CDR2 FQGNSA. The CDR3 runs 13 residues. The V and J ends lost 6 bases and 5 bases respectively, with 13 bases between them. Written as DNA, the CDR3 is TGTGCCAGCAGTCCACAGCAAGGGTATGGCTACACCTTC. This translates into CASSPQQGYGYTF.

The V gene is TRBV9, the J gene TRBJ2-6; no reliable D call. The V end was cut by 2 bases, the J end by 2 bases, with 17 bases between. The CDR3 is 18 residues long. Germline V gene lookup returns CDR1 SGDLS and CDR2 YYNGEE. CDR3 nucleotide sequence: TGTGCCAGCAGCGTTGGACGGTTAGACTCCGCTGGGGCCAACGTCCTGACTTTC. Translation: CASSVGRLDSAGANVLTF.

J is TRBJ1-5 and V is TRBV13; unclear D gene. The CDR3 is 11 amino acids. V lost 5 bases to trimming and J lost 10 bases, with 9 bases between them. Germline loops: CDR1 PRHDT, CDR2 FYEKMQ (reference sequence). This CDR3 is CASSPPGPQHF. The CDR3 bases are TGTGCCAGCAGCCCCCCGGGCCCCCAGCATTTT.

This clonotype has only a few counts. The V and J genes are TRBV29-1 and TRBJ2-7; D ambiguous. CDR1 and CDR2 (germline): SQVTM, ANQGSEA. Trimming took off 5 bases at V and 2 bases at J, with 7 bases between the two ends. The CDR3 totals 11 residues. The CDR3 bases are TGCAGCGTTCGCGCAACCTACGAGCAGTACTTC. Translation gives CSVRATYEQYF.

The V and J genes are TRBV10-3 and TRBJ2-3; 9 positions agree with TRBD1. After removal of 6 bases from V and 4 bases from J, the junction contained 8 bases not matched to a gene. The CDR3 sequence is 15 residues long. From germline, CDR1 is ENHRY and CDR2 SYGVKD. CDR3 bases: TGTGCCATCAGCCCGGGGGGACAGGGTTCAGATACGCAGTATTTT. This codes for CAISPGGQGSDTQYF.

This chain connects TRBV12-3 or TRBV12-4 to TRBJ2-1; 10 positions match TRBD2. There are 20 residues in the CDR3. V dropped 9 bases and J dropped 5; count of bases not matched to a gene: 25. CDR3: CASHTGRQPRVLAGHNEQFF. CDR3 in DNA: TGTGCCAGTCACACCGGGAGACAGCCAAGGGTACTAGCGGGGCACAATGAGCAGTTCTTC.

This clonotype showed up just once. The rearrangement joins TRBV7-9 to TRBJ1-5; 7 bases align to TRBD1. V shed 6 bases and J 11 bases; nucleotides not matched to a gene: 7. Germline values: CDR1 SEHNR, CDR2 FQNEAQ (reference sequence). This CDR3 has 12 residues. In DNA, the CDR3 is TGTGCCAGCAGTCCCCGGACAGGAGCCCAGCATTTT. Translating it yields CASSPRTGAQHF.

The chain uses TRBV20-1 and TRBJ1-1; unclear D gene. The CDR3 has 14 residues. Germline V gene sequence: CDR1 DFQATT, CDR2 SNEGSKA (reference sequence). V gave up 3 bases and J gave up 2 bases, with 13 bases separating them. CDR3 DNA: TGCAGTGCTAGTAGGGAGGTGTTAAACACTGAAGCTTTCTTT. It codes for CSASREVLNTEAFF.

V gene TRBV12-3 or TRBV12-4 combines with J gene TRBJ1-1, with D hard to call. This CDR3 has 13 residues. The ends were cut back, 2 bases at V and 5 bases at J, with 9 bases in the middle. CDR3 bases: TGTGCCAGCAGTTTAAGGGTTGGAACTGAAGCTTTCTTT. This codes for CASSLRVGTEAFF.

V gene TRBV5-4 combines with J gene TRBJ2-3; 9 bases align to TRBD2. Trimming took 4 bases from V and 4 from J; bases not matched to a gene: 16. The CDR3 runs 18 residues. Germline CDR1 and CDR2: SGHNT and YYREEE (reference sequence). CDR3 in amino acids: CASSIRLAAKSPADTQYF. The CDR3 DNA reads as TGTGCCAGCAGCATCCGACTAGCGGCCAAGTCGCCCGCAGATACGCAGTATTTT.

The chain carries TRBV12-3 or TRBV12-4 and TRBJ2-5; 9 nucleotides match TRBD2. CDR3 length equals 14 residues. Trimming removed 6 bases from V and 5 bases from J; junction bases left unmatched: 7. CDR3 bases: TGTGCCAGCAGCCTAATAGCGGGGGTGGAGACCCAGTACTTC. The encoded protein is CASSLIAGVETQYF.

The chain employs TRBV9 and TRBJ2-1, with 7 bases that match TRBD2. Germline V gene lookup returns CDR1 SGDLS and CDR2 YYNGEE. This CDR3 is built from 12 residues. The V and J ends lost 7 bases and 7 bases, in that order; junction bases with no gene match: 5. The CDR3 nucleotides read TGTGCCAGCGGGAGGGCCCGGAATGAGCAGTTCTTC. Translating gives CASGRARNEQFF.

The sample holds a few counts of this clonotype. The chain combines TRBV3-1 with TRBJ2-7, with 7 bases that match TRBD1. This CDR3 is built from 14 residues. CDR1 and CDR2 from the germline V gene are LGHDT and YNNKEL (reference sequence). J lost 2 bases, V lost 1 base, and 2 bases had no gene match. The CDR3 region is CASSQVGTAYEQYF. For the CDR3, the DNA is TGTGCCAGCAGCCAAGTCGGGACAGCCTACGAGCAGTACTTC.

The chain employs TRBV12-3 or TRBV12-4 and TRBJ2-7; D assignment may be TRBD1 or TRBD2 (6 bases each). This CDR3 region has 13 residues. The V and J ends lost 3 bases and 2 bases respectively, with 8 bases between them. The CDR3 here is CASSFGGPYEQYV. CDR3 nucleotide sequence: TGTGCCAGCAGTTTTGGGGGGCCCTACGAGCAGTACGTC.

The V call is TRBV6-2 or TRBV6-3, the J call TRBJ2-3, with D perhaps TRBD1 (6 bases). The V gene's germline CDR1 is MNHEY and CDR2 SVGEGT. V was pared by 7 bases and J by 4 bases, with 18 bases between. The CDR3 runs 15 residues. In nucleotides, the CDR3 is TGTGCCAGCACAAACCGGGACATCTATCCAGATACGCAGTATTTT. This codes for CASTNRDIYPDTQYF.

This chain connects TRBV6-5 to TRBJ1-1; D is uncertain. Germline CDR1 reads MNHEY; CDR2 reads SVGAGI. Trimming left V 8 bases short and J 2 bases short, with 15 bases between. This CDR3 has 14 residues. The CDR3 coding sequence is TGTGCCAGCCGACCAGGCGTAGGAAACACTGAAGCTTTCTTT. This translates into CASRPGVGNTEAFF.